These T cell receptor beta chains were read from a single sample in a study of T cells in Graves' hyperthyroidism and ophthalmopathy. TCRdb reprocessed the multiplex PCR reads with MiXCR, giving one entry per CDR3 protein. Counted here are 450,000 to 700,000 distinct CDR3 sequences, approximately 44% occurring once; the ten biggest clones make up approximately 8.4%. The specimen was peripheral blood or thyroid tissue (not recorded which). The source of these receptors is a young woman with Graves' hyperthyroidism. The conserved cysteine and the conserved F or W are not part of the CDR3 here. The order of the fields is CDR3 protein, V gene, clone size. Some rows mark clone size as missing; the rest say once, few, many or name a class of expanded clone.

cdr3_aa: ASSQDRASISYT
v_call: TRBV11-2
clone_size: NA

cdr3_aa: ASSPTGQGDYGYT
v_call: TRBV5-6
clone_size: many

cdr3_aa: SADRRVAETQY
v_call: TRBV20-1
clone_size: NA

cdr3_aa: ASSLTVGGGRGNEQF
v_call: TRBV7-3
clone_size: NA

cdr3_aa: AWSGTGVLEQY
v_call: TRBV30
clone_size: few

cdr3_aa: ATATGSYEQY
v_call: TRBV6-5
clone_size: NA

cdr3_aa: ASRKGVDQPQH
v_call: TRBV19
clone_size: many

cdr3_aa: SALTSGREEWYEQY
v_call: TRBV20-1
clone_size: many

cdr3_aa: SAHDSGMSTDTQY
v_call: TRBV20-1
clone_size: NA

cdr3_aa: ASSPGAGRSEQY
v_call: TRBV7-3
clone_size: many